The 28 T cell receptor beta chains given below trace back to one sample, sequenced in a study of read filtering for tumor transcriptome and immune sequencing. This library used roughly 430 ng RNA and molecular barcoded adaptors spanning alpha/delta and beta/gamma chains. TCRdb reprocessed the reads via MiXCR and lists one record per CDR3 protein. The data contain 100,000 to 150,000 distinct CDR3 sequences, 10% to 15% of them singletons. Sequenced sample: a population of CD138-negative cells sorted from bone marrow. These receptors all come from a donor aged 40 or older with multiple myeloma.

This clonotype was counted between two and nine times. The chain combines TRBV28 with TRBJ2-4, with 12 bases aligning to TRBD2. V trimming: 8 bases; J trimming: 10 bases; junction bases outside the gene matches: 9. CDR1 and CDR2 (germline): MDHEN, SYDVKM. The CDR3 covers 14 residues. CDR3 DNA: TGTGCCAGCCACCCTAGCGGGGGGGTTGGTATTCAGTACTTC. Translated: CASHPSGGVGIQYF.

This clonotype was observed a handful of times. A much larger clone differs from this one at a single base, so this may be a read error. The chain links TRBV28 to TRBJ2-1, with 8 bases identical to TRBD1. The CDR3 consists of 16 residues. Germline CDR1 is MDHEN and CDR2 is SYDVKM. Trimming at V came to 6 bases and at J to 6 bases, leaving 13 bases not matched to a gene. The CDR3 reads CASSPLRTGKCNEQFF. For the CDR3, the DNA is TGTGCCAGCAGCCCCCTACGGACAGGGAAGTGCAATGAGCAGTTCTTC. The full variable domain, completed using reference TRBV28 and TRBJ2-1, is DVKVTQSSRYLVKRTGEKVFLECVQDMDHENMFWYRQDPGLGLRLIYFSYDVKMKEKGDIPEGYSVSREKKERFSLILESASTNQTSMYLCASSPLRTGKCNEQFFGPGTRLTVL.

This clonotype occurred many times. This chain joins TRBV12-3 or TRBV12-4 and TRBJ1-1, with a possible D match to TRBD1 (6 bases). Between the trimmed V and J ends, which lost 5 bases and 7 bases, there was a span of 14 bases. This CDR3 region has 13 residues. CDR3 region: CASSTGRGSEAFF. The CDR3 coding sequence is TGTGCCAGCAGTACAGGGCGAGGGAGTGAAGCTTTCTTT.

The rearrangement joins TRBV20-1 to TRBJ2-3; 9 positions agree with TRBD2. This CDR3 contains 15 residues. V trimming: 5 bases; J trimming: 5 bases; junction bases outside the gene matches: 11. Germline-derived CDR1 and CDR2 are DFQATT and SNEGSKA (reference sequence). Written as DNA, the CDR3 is TGCAGTGCTGGGGACGAGCGGGGGGCGGGAGATACGCAGTATTTT. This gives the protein CSAGDERGAGDTQYF.

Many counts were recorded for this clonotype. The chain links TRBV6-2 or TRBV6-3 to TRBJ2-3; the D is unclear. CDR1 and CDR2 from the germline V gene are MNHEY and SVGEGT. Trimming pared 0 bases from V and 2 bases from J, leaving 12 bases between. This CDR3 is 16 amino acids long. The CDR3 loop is CASSYSSATSTDTQYF. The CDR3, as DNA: TGTGCCAGCAGTTACTCGAGTGCCACCTCCACAGATACGCAGTATTTT.

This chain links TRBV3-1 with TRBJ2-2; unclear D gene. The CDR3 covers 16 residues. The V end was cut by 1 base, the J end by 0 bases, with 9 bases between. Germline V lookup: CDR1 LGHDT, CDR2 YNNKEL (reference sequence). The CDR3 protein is CASSQGQRSNTGELFF. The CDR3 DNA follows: TGTGCCAGCAGCCAAGGGCAGAGGTCGAACACCGGGGAGCTGTTTTTT. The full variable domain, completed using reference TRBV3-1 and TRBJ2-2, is DTAVSQTPKYLVTQMGNDKSIKCEQNLGHDTMYWYKQDSKKFLKIMFSYNNKELIINETVPNRFSPKSPDKAHLNLHINSLELGDSAVYFCASSQGQRSNTGELFFGEGSRLTVL.

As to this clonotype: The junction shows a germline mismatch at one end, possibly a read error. CDR3 in DNA: TGTGCCAGTTCGGGAAGCAATCAGACCCAGCATTTT. Amino acids: CASSGSNQTQHF. The J gene is TRBJ1-5, the V gene TRBV19; D remains unclear. The CDR3 length is 12 residues. Germline loops: CDR1 LNHDA, CDR2 SQIVND (reference sequence).

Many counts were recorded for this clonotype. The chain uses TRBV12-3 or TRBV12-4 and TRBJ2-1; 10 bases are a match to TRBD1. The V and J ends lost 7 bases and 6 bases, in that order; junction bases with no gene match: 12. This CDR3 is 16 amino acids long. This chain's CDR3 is CASTPTTGGYINEQFF. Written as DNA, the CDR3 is TGTGCCAGCACCCCAACGACAGGGGGCTATATCAATGAGCAGTTCTTC.

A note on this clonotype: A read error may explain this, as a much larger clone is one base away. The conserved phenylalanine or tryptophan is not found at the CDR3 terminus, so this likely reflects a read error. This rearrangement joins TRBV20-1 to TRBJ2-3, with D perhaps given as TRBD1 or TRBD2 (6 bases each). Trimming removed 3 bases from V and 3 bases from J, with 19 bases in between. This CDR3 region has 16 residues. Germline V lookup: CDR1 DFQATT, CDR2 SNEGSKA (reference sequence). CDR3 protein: CSARNLVGGLTDTQYS. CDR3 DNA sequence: TGCAGTGCTAGGAATTTGGTGGGGGGCCTTACAGATACGCAGTATTCT.

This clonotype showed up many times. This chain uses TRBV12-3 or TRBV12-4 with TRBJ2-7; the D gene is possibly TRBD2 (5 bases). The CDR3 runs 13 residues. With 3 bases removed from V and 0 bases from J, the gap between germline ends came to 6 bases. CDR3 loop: CASSFGGSYEQYF. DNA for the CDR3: TGTGCCAGCAGTTTTGGAGGCTCCTACGAGCAGTACTTC.

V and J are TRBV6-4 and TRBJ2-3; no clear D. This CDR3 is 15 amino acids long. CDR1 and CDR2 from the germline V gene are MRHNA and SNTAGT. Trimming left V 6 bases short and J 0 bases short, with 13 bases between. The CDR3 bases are TGTGCCAGCAGAGATGGGGAAGGGAGCACAGATACGCAGTATTTT. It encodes CASRDGEGSTDTQYF.

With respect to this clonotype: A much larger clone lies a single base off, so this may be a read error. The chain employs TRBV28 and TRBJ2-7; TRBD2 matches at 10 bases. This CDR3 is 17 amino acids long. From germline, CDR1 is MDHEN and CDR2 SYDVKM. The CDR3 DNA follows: TGTGCCAGCGGTTTGCCCCTTGGTAGCGGGAGGAACTACGAGCAGTACTTC. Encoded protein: CASGLPLGSGRNYEQYF.

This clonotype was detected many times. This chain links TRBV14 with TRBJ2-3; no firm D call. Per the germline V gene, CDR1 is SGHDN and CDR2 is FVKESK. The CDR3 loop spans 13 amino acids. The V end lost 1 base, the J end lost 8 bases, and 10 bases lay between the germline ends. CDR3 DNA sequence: TGTGCCAGCAGCCAAGGATACCGAATTACGCAGTATTTT. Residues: CASSQGYRITQYF.

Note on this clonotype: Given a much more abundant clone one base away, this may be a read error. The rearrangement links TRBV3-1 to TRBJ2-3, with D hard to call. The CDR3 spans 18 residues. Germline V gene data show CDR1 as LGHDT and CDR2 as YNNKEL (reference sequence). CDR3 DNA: TGTGCCAGCAGCCAAGGAATGGATCGGCCACCAACTTCAGATACGCCGTATTTT. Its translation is CASSQGMDRPPTSDTPYF.

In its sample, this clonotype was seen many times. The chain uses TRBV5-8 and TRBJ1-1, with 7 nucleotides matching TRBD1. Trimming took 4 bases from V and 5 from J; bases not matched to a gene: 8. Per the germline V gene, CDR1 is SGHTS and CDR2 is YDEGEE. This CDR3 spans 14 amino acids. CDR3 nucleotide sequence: TGTGCCAGCAGCAGGGACAGTAGCCTTACTGAAGCTTTCTTT. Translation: CASSRDSSLTEAFF. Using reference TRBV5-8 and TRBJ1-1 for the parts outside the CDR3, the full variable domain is EAGVTQSPTHLIKTRGQQATLRCSPISGHTSVYWYQQALGLGLQFLLWYDEGEERNRGNFPPRFSGRQFPNYSSELNVNALELEDSALYLCASSRDSSLTEAFFGQGTRLTVV.

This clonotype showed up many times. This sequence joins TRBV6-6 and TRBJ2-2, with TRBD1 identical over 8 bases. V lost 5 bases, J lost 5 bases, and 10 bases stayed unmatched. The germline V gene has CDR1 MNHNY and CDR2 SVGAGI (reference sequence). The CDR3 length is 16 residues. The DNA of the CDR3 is TGTGCCAGCAGTCCAGGGGGCGGTAGTCGTACCGGGGAGCTGTTTTTT. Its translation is CASSPGGGSRTGELFF.

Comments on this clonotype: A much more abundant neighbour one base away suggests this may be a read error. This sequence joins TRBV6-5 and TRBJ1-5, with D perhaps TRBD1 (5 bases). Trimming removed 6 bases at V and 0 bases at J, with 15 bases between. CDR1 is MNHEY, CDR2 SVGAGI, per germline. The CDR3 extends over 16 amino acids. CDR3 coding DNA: TGTGCCAGCAGGGAAAGGGCAGGGTATAGCAATCAGCCCCAGCATTTT. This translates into CASRERAGYSNQPQHF.

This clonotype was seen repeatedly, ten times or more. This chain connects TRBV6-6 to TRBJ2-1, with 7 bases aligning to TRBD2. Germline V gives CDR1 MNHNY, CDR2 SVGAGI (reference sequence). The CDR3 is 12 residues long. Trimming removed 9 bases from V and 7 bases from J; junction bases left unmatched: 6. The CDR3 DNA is TGTGCCAGTCTTGGCGGGAGTAATGAGCAGTTCTTC. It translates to CASLGGSNEQFF.

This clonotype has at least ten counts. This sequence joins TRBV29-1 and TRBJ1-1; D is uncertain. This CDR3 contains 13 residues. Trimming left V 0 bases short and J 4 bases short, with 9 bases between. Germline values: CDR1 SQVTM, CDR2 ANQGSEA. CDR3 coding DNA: TGCAGCGTTGAAGATCTGGCGCGCACTGAAGCTTTCTTT. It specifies CSVEDLARTEAFF.

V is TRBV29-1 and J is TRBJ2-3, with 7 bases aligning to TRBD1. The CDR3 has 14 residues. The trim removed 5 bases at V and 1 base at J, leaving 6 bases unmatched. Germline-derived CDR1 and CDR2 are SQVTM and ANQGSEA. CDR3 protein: CSVNSGTGTDTQYF. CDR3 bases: TGCAGCGTTAATTCCGGGACAGGCACAGATACGCAGTATTTT.

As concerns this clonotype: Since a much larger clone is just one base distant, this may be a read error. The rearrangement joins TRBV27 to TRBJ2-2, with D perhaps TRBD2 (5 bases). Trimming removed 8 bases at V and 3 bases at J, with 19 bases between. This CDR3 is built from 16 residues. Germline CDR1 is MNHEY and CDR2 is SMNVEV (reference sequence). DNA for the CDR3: TGTGCCAGCCATTCCCCCCAAGGGAGCCACACCGGGGAGCTGTTTTTT. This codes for CASHSPQGSHTGELFF.

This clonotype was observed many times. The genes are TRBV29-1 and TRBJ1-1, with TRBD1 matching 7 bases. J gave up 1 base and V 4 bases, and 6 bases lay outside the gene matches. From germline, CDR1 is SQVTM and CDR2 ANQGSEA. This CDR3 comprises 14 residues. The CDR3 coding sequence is TGCAGCGTTGCGCAAGGGGGCCAGAACACTGAAGCTTTCTTT. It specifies CSVAQGGQNTEAFF.

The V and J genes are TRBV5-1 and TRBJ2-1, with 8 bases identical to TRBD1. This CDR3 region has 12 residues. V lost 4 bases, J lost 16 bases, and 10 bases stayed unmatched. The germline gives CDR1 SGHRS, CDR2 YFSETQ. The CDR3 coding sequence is TGCGCCAGCAGCCCGGGTGGACAGGGAGCCTTCTTC. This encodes CASSPGGQGAFF.

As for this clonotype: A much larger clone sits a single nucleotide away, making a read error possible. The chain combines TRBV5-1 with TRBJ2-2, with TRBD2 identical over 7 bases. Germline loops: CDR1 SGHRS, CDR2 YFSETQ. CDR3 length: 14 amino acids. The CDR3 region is CASSLSTTGGGLFF. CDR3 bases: TGCGCCAGCAGCTTGTCTACAACCGGCGGGGGGCTGTTTTTT.

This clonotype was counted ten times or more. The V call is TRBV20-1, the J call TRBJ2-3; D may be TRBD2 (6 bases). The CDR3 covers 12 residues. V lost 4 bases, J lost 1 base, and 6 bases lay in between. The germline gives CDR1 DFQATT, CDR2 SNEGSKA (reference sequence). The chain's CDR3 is CSAKRGTDTQYF. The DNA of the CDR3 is TGCAGTGCTAAGCGGGGCACAGATACGCAGTATTTT.

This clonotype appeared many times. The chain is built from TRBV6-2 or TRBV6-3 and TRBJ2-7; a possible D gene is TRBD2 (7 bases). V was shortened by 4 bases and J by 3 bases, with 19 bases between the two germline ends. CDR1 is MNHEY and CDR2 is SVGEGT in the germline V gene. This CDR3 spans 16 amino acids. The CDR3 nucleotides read TGTGCCAGCAGTTCAGGACGCGGGGGCGCGCTCTACGAGCAGTACTTC. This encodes CASSSGRGGALYEQYF.

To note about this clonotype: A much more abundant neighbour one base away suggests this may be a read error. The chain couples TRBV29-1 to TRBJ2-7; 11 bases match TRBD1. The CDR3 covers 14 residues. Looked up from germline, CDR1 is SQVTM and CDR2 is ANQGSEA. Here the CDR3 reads CGARTGGSSYEQYF. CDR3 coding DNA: TGCGGCGCAAGGACAGGGGGCAGCTCCTACGAGCAGTACTTC.

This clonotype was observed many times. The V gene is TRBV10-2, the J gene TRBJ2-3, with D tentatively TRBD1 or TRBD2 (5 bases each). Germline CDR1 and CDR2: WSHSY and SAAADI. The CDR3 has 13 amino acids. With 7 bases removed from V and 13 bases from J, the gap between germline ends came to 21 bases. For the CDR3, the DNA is TGCGCCAGCACTCTTTCCGGGACCCCGATGAAGTATTTT. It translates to CASTLSGTPMKYF.